These 9 T cell receptor beta chains came from one sample sequenced in a study of T cell responses to AZD1222 COVID-19 vaccine. The repertoire was sequenced with immunoSEQ multiplex PCR; TCRdb's copy has only in-frame clones and lacks some. This table holds around 130,000 clones, about 94% found once. Sample: peripheral blood, taken on day 0 of AZD1222 vaccination. The origin of the receptors is an adult in good health.

The chain has TRBV19 and TRBJ2-7, with TRBD2 matching over 7 bases. The CDR3 consists of 19 residues. Germline loops: CDR1 LNHDA, CDR2 SQIVND (reference sequence). The ends lost 3 bases at V and 0 bases at J; junction bases unmatched: 17. CDR3 bases: TGTGCCAGTAGTATCCAGGAGACTTGGGGGAGGGGAGCCTCCTACGAGCAGTACTTC. This encodes CASSIQETWGRGASYEQYF.

The rearrangement links TRBV3-1 (or the pseudogene TRBV3-2) to TRBJ2-5; D is perhaps TRBD1 or TRBD2 (6 bases each). The germline gives CDR1 LGHDT, CDR2 YNNKEL (reference sequence). Trimming took 3 bases from V and 3 from J, leaving 14 bases between them. The CDR3 extends over 15 amino acids. CDR3 amino acids: CASSHRGPNKETQYF. The CDR3 nucleotides read TGTGCCAGCAGCCATCGGGGGCCAAATAAAGAGACCCAGTACTTC.

About this clone: This sample also contains other DNA sequences that code for the same CDR3. The V call is TRBV7-9, the J call TRBJ1-1, with a weak D call TRBD1 (5 bases). This CDR3 spans 14 amino acids. The germline gives CDR1 SEHNR, CDR2 FQNEAQ (reference sequence). Trimming left V 3 bases short and J 1 base short, with 9 bases between. Here the CDR3 reads CASSLQGGNTEAFF. In DNA, the CDR3 is TGTGCCAGCAGCTTGCAGGGCGGGAACACTGAAGCTTTCTTT.

The chain is built from TRBV4-1 and TRBJ1-3; the D is unclear. This CDR3 is built from 15 residues. Looked up from germline, CDR1 is MGHRA and CDR2 is YSYEKL. Trimming pared 1 base from V and 0 bases from J, leaving 7 bases between. The CDR3 region is CASSQGGGSGNTIYF. Written as DNA, the CDR3 is TGCGCCAGCAGCCAAGGCGGAGGCTCTGGAAACACCATATATTTT.

The chain links TRBV30 to TRBJ1-2; 7 nucleotides align to TRBD1. Germline lookup yields CDR1 GTSNPN and CDR2 SVGIG (reference sequence). Unmatched junction bases numbered 10, after V lost 5 bases and J lost 1 base. The CDR3 runs to 15 residues. The CDR3 coding sequence is TGTGCCTGGGGGGCAAGAGGGACAGTTAACTATGGCTACACCTTC. Its protein product is CAWGARGTVNYGYTF.

The gene calls are TRBV5-8 and TRBJ1-6; no firm D call. The length of the CDR3 is 17 residues. The V gene's germline CDR1 is SGHTS and CDR2 YDEGEE. The germline V and J ends were trimmed by 4 bases and 5 bases, with 19 bases remaining between them. CDR3 nucleotides: TGTGCCAGCAGCACTAAGAGGGTGGCTTACGATAATTCACCCCTCCACTTT. Translated: CASSTKRVAYDNSPLHF.

V is TRBV6-1 and J is TRBJ1-6, with D possibly TRBD1 on 6 matching bases. Germline CDR1 MNHNS, CDR2 SASEGT. The germline V and J ends were trimmed by 0 bases and 7 bases, with 16 bases remaining between them. There are 17 residues in the CDR3. This chain's CDR3 is CASSEALQTGTNSPLHF. The CDR3 coding sequence is TGTGCCAGCAGTGAAGCGCTTCAAACAGGGACGAATTCACCCCTCCACTTT.

The table lists this clone with a count of one. This sequence joins TRBV30 and TRBJ1-2; D is undetermined. CDR3 size: 14 residues. Trimming took 2 bases from V and 4 from J, leaving 14 bases between them. The germline V gene encodes CDR1 GTSNPN and CDR2 SVGIG (reference sequence). For the CDR3, the DNA is TGTGCCTGGAGTTTTGAGGGCTACCTCTATGGCTACACCTTC. Encoded protein: CAWSFEGYLYGYTF. The full variable domain, its missing parts supplied by reference TRBV30 and TRBJ1-2, is SQTIHQWPATLVQPVGSPLSLECTVEGTSNPNLYWYRQAAGRGLQLLFYSVGIGQISSEVPQNLSASRPQDRQFILSSKKLLLSDSGFYLCAWSFEGYLYGYTFGSGTRLTVV.

This chain uses TRBV7-9 with TRBJ1-5; TRBD1 might be the D (5 bases). Germline CDR1 reads SEHNR; CDR2 reads FQNEAQ (reference sequence). CDR3 size: 14 residues. The ends were cut back, 6 bases at V and 7 bases at J, with 16 bases in the middle. In DNA form, the CDR3 reads TGTGCCAGCAGTTCCGAGGGGTCCCACCAGCCCCAGCATTTT. This sequence encodes CASSSEGSHQPQHF.